The 17 T cell receptor beta chains presented below share a single source sample, sequenced in a study of T cells after yellow fever vaccination. TCRdb re-analysed the 5' RACE reads in MiXCR, keeping a single row per CDR3 protein. The profile shows about 360,000 distinct CDR3 sequences, around 6.5% of them singletons. Source: PBMCs, taken 5 days after the yellow fever booster vaccination. These TCRs come from a man under 40 who received the YFV17D yellow fever vaccine.

This clonotype was picked up many times. The chain has TRBV29-1 and TRBJ2-2; maybe TRBD2 (5 bases). The CDR3 totals 12 residues. With 4 bases removed from V and 5 bases from J, the gap between germline ends came to 8 bases. Per germline, CDR1 SQVTM and CDR2 ANQGSEA. The CDR3 bases are TGCAGCGTTGGATGGGAGACCGGGGAGCTGTTTTTT. This sequence encodes CSVGWETGELFF.

In its sample, this clonotype was seen many times. J is TRBJ2-7 and V is TRBV6-1; D is perhaps TRBD1 (6 bases). The V end was cut by 8 bases, the J end by 3 bases, with 17 bases between. The CDR3 is 14 residues long. Germline assignment: CDR1 MNHNS and CDR2 SASEGT. The CDR3 loop is CASSKGQGIYEQYF. DNA of the CDR3: TGTGCCAGCTCAAAGGGACAAGGTATCTACGAGCAGTACTTC.

This clonotype occurred many times. The chain employs TRBV7-8 and TRBJ2-5; TRBD1 might be the D (6 bases). Trimming cost V 4 bases and J 0 bases, with 9 bases left between them. The germline CDR1 and CDR2 sequences are SGHVS and FQNEAQ. The CDR3 consists of 14 residues. This CDR3 is CASSYWTDQETQYF. CDR3 DNA sequence: TGTGCCAGCAGCTACTGGACAGACCAAGAGACCCAGTACTTC.

This clonotype was counted many times. V gene TRBV5-1 combines with J gene TRBJ2-1; 11 bases line up with TRBD2. Trimming cost V 4 bases and J 7 bases; bases outside gene matches: 7. In germline, CDR1 is SGHRS, CDR2 YFSETQ. This CDR3 comprises 15 residues. The chain's CDR3 is CASSQLAGEVNEQFF. CDR3 sequence (DNA): TGCGCCAGCAGCCAACTAGCGGGAGAGGTTAATGAGCAGTTCTTC. Full variable domain (missing parts from reference TRBV5-1 and TRBJ2-1): KAGVTQTPRYLIKTRGQQVTLSCSPISGHRSVSWYQQTPGQGLQFLFEYFSETQRNKGNFPGRFSGRQFSNSRSEMNVSTLELGDSALYLCASSQLAGEVNEQFFGPGTRLTVL.

The chain recombines TRBV4-3 with TRBJ1-2; D gene ambiguous. Trimming took 1 base from V and 1 from J, leaving 7 bases between them. CDR3 length: 14 amino acids. Germline V gene lookup returns CDR1 LGHNA and CDR2 YSLEER. The CDR3 DNA is TGCGCCAGCAGCCAAGGCCACAGTAACTATGGCTACACCTTC. It is translated as CASSQGHSNYGYTF.

This clonotype was counted at least ten times. CDR3 DNA sequence: TGTGCCAGCTCACCTTACAGTGCCGATGAGCAGTTCTTC. Its protein product is CASSPYSADEQFF. V gene TRBV18 combines with J gene TRBJ2-1; no firm D call. Germline V lookup: CDR1 KGHSH, CDR2 LQKENI. The CDR3 is made up of 13 amino acids. The V gene lost 3 bases and the J gene lost 8 bases, with 11 bases spanning the gap. The entire variable domain, with the rest obtained from reference TRBV18 and TRBJ2-1, is as follows: NAGVMQNPRHLVRRRGQEARLRCSPMKGHSHVYWYRQLPEEGLKFMVYLQKENIIDESGMPKERFSAEFPKEGPSILRIQQVVRGDSAAYFCASSPYSADEQFFGPGTRLTVL.

This clonotype was seen a handful of times. The rearrangement joins TRBV13 to TRBJ2-7; 11 positions match TRBD2. The CDR3 is 15 amino acids. V shed 5 bases, J shed 9 bases, and the junction held 12 bases outside the gene matches. Germline CDR1 reads PRHDT; CDR2 reads FYEKMQ (reference sequence). CDR3 sequence (DNA): TGTGCCAGCAGCCTGGGACTAGCGGAAAACAGCGGGCAGTACTTC. It codes for CASSLGLAENSGQYF.

The table lists this clonotype with a few counts. V gene TRBV12-3 or TRBV12-4 combines with J gene TRBJ2-5; TRBD2 agrees at 7 bases. The V segment lost 3 bases and the J segment 9 bases; nucleotides outside the gene matches: 7. There are 13 residues in the CDR3. CDR3 in DNA: TGTGCCAGCAGTTTGGGGAGGGATAGGGCCCAGTACTTC. It specifies CASSLGRDRAQYF.

CDR3 region: CASSRTSGSSLETQYF. DNA of the CDR3: TGTGCCAGCAGCCGGACTAGCGGGAGTTCCTTAGAGACCCAGTACTTC. The chain is built from TRBV7-2 and TRBJ2-5, with 13 bases fitting TRBD2. The V and J ends lost 5 bases and 4 bases, in that order; junction bases with no gene match: 7. Germline V gene lookup returns CDR1 SGHTA and CDR2 FQGNSA. This CDR3 has 16 amino acids.

The rearrangement uses TRBV6-4 and TRBJ2-5, with D hard to call. The germline V gene has CDR1 MRHNA and CDR2 SNTAGT. V was trimmed by 4 bases and J by 2 bases, leaving 17 bases between them. The CDR3 sequence is 16 residues long. The CDR3 region is CASSATFSSTQETQYF. CDR3 nucleotide sequence: TGTGCCAGCAGTGCAACTTTCTCCTCCACGCAAGAGACCCAGTACTTC.

This sequence joins TRBV12-3 or TRBV12-4 and TRBJ2-5; D is uncertain. The CDR3 totals 12 residues. Trimming took 5 bases from V and 5 from J, leaving 9 bases between them. The CDR3 DNA is TGTGCCAGCAGTCAAGCCCCGGAGACCCAGTACTTC. Its protein is CASSQAPETQYF.

This clonotype was seen more than once but under ten times. V usage is TRBV30 and J usage is TRBJ2-4; 8 nucleotides line up with TRBD1. After removal of 3 bases from V and 8 bases from J, the junction contained 12 bases not matched to a gene. The CDR3 is 15 amino acids. Germline-derived CDR1 and CDR2 are GTSNPN and SVGIG (reference sequence). CDR3 DNA sequence: TGTGCCTGGAGCGGCGGACAGGGAAGATCGGACATTCAGTACTTC. This encodes CAWSGGQGRSDIQYF. The complete variable domain, with remaining parts taken from reference TRBV30 and TRBJ2-4, reads SQTIHQWPATLVQPVGSPLSLECTVEGTSNPNLYWYRQAAGRGLQLLFYSVGIGQISSEVPQNLSASRPQDRQFILSSKKLLLSDSGFYLCAWSGGQGRSDIQYFGAGTRLSVL.

This chain joins TRBV10-3 and TRBJ1-2; TRBD1 aligns across 12 bases. CDR3 length: 15 amino acids. The V gene's germline CDR1 is ENHRY and CDR2 SYGVKD. J lost 6 bases, V lost 8 bases, and 10 bases had no gene match. The DNA for the CDR3 is TGTGCCATCGGGTCGGGACAGGGGGCGCGAAATGGCTACACCTTC. Translated: CAIGSGQGARNGYTF.

This rearrangement joins TRBV4-3 to TRBJ2-5; TRBD1 might be the D (5 bases). Germline V gene lookup returns CDR1 LGHNA and CDR2 YSLEER. V dropped 2 bases and J dropped 5 bases, with 12 bases sitting between them. The CDR3 is made up of 14 amino acids. Written as DNA, the CDR3 is TGCGCCAGCAGCCAACCAGGGTTCGTGGAGACCCAGTACTTC. It yields the protein CASSQPGFVETQYF.

This clonotype was counted many times. The chain has TRBV19 and TRBJ2-1, with D perhaps being TRBD1 or TRBD2 (5 bases each). Germline CDR1 reads LNHDA; CDR2 reads SQIVND (reference sequence). The CDR3 is 14 residues long. V lost 5 bases and J lost 5, with 13 bases in between. The CDR3 bases are TGTGCCAGTAGTTGGCAGGGAGAAAACAATGAGCAGTTCTTC. Translated: CASSWQGENNEQFF. The whole variable domain, filled in from reference TRBV19 and TRBJ2-1, reads DGGITQSPKYLFRKEGQNVTLSCEQNLNHDAMYWYRQDPGQGLRLIYYSQIVNDFQKGDIAEGYSVSREKKESFPLTVTSAQKNPTAFYLCASSWQGENNEQFFGPGTRLTVL.

The chain combines TRBV10-3 with TRBJ2-2; TRBD2 matches at 10 bases. V dropped 9 bases and J dropped 4; count of bases not matched to a gene: 8. The CDR3 covers 15 residues. The germline CDR1 and CDR2 sequences are ENHRY and SYGVKD. CDR3 residues: CAISLAGASTGELFF. The CDR3 DNA reads TGTGCCATTTCCCTAGCGGGAGCTAGCACCGGGGAGCTGTTTTTT.

This chain connects TRBV18 to TRBJ1-5; 7 bases agree with TRBD1. Germline V gene lookup returns CDR1 KGHSH and CDR2 LQKENI. V lost 6 bases and J lost 4; bases outside the gene matches: 15. The CDR3 runs to 17 residues. CDR3 protein: CASSLGPGARGNQPQHF. CDR3 in DNA: TGTGCCAGCTCGCTAGGGCCGGGGGCCAGGGGGAATCAGCCCCAGCATTTT. Filled out from reference TRBV18 and TRBJ1-5, the complete variable domain reads NAGVMQNPRHLVRRRGQEARLRCSPMKGHSHVYWYRQLPEEGLKFMVYLQKENIIDESGMPKERFSAEFPKEGPSILRIQQVVRGDSAAYFCASSLGPGARGNQPQHFGDGTRLSIL.